Presented here are 12 T cell receptor beta chains from one specimen sequenced in a study of Tregs in tolerant kidney transplant recipients (dated by TCRdb to the late 2010s). Libraries were constructed by the immunoSEQ multiplex PCR assay. TCRdb obtained this table from immuneACCESS and retained in-frame rearrangements with V and J assigned. These tables miss some clones; where compared with another copy, unresolved V genes account for less than half of the shortfall, and the remainder is unexplained. This sample is represented by some 250,000 clones; about 86% of them were singletons. Less than 0.75% of the sample is in the top ten clones. The material sequenced was CD4+ T cells from blood. The receptors stem from a human donor in good health.

The rearrangement joins TRBV18 to TRBJ1-4, with no clear D. The V gene's germline CDR1 is KGHSH and CDR2 LQKENI. Trimming left V 6 bases short and J 0 bases short, with 14 bases between. There are 16 residues in the CDR3. The CDR3 reads CASSNPAGATNEKLFF. DNA of the CDR3: TGTGCCAGCTCCAACCCGGCCGGAGCAACTAATGAAAAACTGTTTTTT. The variable domain in full, with the rest retrieved from reference TRBV18 and TRBJ1-4, is NAGVMQNPRHLVRRRGQEARLRCSPMKGHSHVYWYRQLPEEGLKFMVYLQKENIIDESGMPKERFSAEFPKEGPSILRIQQVVRGDSAAYFCASSNPAGATNEKLFFGSGTQLSVL.

This clone was detected only once. This chain connects TRBV5-1 to TRBJ1-2, with a weak D call TRBD1 (6 bases). This CDR3 has 16 residues. Germline lookup yields CDR1 SGHRS and CDR2 YFSETQ. V lost 2 bases and J 6 bases, leaving 20 bases between the germline ends. This CDR3 is CASSFTITGSSNGYTF. The DNA for the CDR3 is TGCGCCAGCAGCTTTACCATTACAGGGAGCAGCAATGGCTACACCTTC. The full variable domain, its missing parts supplied by reference TRBV5-1 and TRBJ1-2, is KAGVTQTPRYLIKTRGQQVTLSCSPISGHRSVSWYQQTPGQGLQFLFEYFSETQRNKGNFPGRFSGRQFSNSRSEMNVSTLELGDSALYLCASSFTITGSSNGYTFGSGTRLTVV.

The chain combines TRBV29-1 with TRBJ2-1, with TRBD2 identical over 11 bases. There are 16 residues in the CDR3. Germline loops: CDR1 SQVTM, CDR2 ANQGSEA. With V trimmed by 4 bases and J by 9 bases, 14 bases remained unmatched. This chain's CDR3 is CSVVDTSGRISSEQFF. CDR3 nucleotide sequence: TGCAGCGTTGTTGACACTAGCGGGAGAATCTCGAGTGAGCAGTTCTTC.

CDR3 nucleotides: TGTGCCATCAGTGAGCCGGGGACAGGGGATAGTGGCACTGAAGCTTTCTTT. This sequence encodes CAISEPGTGDSGTEAFF. The chain couples TRBV10-3 to TRBJ1-1; 10 positions agree with TRBD1. Germline V gene lookup returns CDR1 ENHRY and CDR2 SYGVKD. The CDR3 contains 17 residues. Losses at the gene ends were 2 bases for V and 4 bases for J; bases not matched to a gene: 10.

Concerning this clone itself: This sample also contains other DNA sequences that code for the same CDR3. This rearrangement joins TRBV18 to TRBJ1-5; 10 bases agree with TRBD1. The CDR3 has 15 residues. After removal of 2 bases from V and 4 bases from J, the junction contained 2 bases not matched to a gene. Germline CDR1 KGHSH, CDR2 LQKENI. The CDR3 loop is CASSPDRGRNQPQHF. The CDR3 DNA reads TGTGCCAGCTCACCAGACAGGGGGCGTAATCAGCCCCAGCATTTT.

This clone was seen only a few times. The genes are TRBV7-3 and TRBJ1-6; D is unresolved. Trimming shortened V by 3 bases and J by 0 bases, and 6 bases separated the two germline ends. Germline values: CDR1 SGHTA, CDR2 FQGTGA. The CDR3 has 15 residues. The CDR3 spells CASSLGSSYNSPLHF. The CDR3 DNA follows: TGTGCCAGCAGCTTGGGCAGCTCCTATAATTCACCCCTCCACTTT.

The chain combines TRBV4-1 with TRBJ1-5; D is unresolved. CDR1 is MGHRA, CDR2 YSYEKL, per germline. Trimming took 0 bases from V and 7 from J, leaving 16 bases between them. This CDR3 has 16 amino acids. The CDR3 DNA sequence: TGCGCCAGCAGCCAAGAAAGCCAGGTCCACCGGCAGCCCCAGCATTTT. Encoded protein: CASSQESQVHRQPQHF.

This chain links TRBV5-6 with TRBJ2-7, with no clear D. Trimming took 1 base from V and 4 from J, leaving 15 bases between them. The CDR3 runs to 15 residues. The germline CDR1 and CDR2 sequences are SGHDT and YYEEEE. This CDR3 reads CASSLRLRSLYEQYF. DNA of the CDR3: TGTGCCAGCAGCTTGCGTTTGCGATCCTTGTACGAGCAGTACTTC.

V is TRBV6-6 and J is TRBJ1-2; 7 nucleotides match TRBD1. The germline V gene encodes CDR1 MNHNY and CDR2 SVGAGI (reference sequence). V trimming: 6 bases; J trimming: 7 bases; junction bases outside the gene matches: 14. The CDR3 has 15 amino acids. For the CDR3, the DNA is TGTGCCAGCAGCCCAAGGGGAAGACAGGGATTTGGCTACACCTTC. Translated, it gives CASSPRGRQGFGYTF.

The gene calls are TRBV11-2 and TRBJ2-3, with 14 bases fitting TRBD2. V lost 5 bases and J lost 3; bases outside the gene matches: 7. CDR3 length: 17 amino acids. Germline V gives CDR1 SGHAT, CDR2 FQNNGV. CDR3 coding DNA: TGTGCCAGCAGCCCTAGGGGGACTAGCGGGAGTACAGATACGCAGTATTTT. Protein: CASSPRGTSGSTDTQYF.

The rearrangement uses TRBV9 and TRBJ2-1; D uncertain. Trimming took off 0 bases at V and 9 bases at J, with 13 bases between the two ends. The length of the CDR3 is 14 residues. The V gene's germline CDR1 is SGDLS and CDR2 YYNGEE. The DNA of the CDR3 is TGTGCCAGCAGCGTAGGAGTGTCGGGTCTTGAGCAGTTCTTC. Translated, it gives CASSVGVSGLEQFF.

The V gene is TRBV2, the J gene TRBJ2-7; TRBD1 is a possible D gene (5 bases). This CDR3 spans 16 amino acids. Per the germline V gene, CDR1 is SNHLY and CDR2 is FYNNEI. Trimming removed 5 bases from V and 5 bases from J, with 22 bases in between. CDR3 in amino acids: CASSRQGYNWADEQYF. The CDR3 coding sequence is TGTGCCAGCAGTCGGCAGGGCTATAACTGGGCAGACGAGCAGTACTTC.